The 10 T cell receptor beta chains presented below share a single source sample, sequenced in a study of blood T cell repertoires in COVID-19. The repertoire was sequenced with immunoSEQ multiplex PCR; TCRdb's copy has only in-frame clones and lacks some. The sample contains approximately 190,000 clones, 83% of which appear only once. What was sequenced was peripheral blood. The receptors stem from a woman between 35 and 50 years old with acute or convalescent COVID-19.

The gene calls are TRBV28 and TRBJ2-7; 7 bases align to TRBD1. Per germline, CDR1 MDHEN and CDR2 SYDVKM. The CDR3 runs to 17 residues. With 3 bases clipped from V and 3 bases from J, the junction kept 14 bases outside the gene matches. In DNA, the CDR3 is TGTGCCAGCAGTTTCCCCGGGGCTGGGACAGCGAGCTACGAGCAGTACTTC. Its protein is CASSFPGAGTASYEQYF.

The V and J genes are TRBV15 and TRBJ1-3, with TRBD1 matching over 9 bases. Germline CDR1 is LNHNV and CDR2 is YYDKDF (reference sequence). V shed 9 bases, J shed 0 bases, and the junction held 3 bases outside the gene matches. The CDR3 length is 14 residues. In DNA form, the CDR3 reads TGTGCCACGATGACAGGGGGCTCTGGAAACACCATATATTTT. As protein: CATMTGGSGNTIYF.

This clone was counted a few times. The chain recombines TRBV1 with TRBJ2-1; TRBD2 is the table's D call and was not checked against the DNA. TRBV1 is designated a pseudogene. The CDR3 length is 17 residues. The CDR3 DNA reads TGCACCAGCAGCCAAGTTCTACGACTAGCGGGACATAATGAGCAGTTCTTC. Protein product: CTSSQVLRLAGHNEQFF.

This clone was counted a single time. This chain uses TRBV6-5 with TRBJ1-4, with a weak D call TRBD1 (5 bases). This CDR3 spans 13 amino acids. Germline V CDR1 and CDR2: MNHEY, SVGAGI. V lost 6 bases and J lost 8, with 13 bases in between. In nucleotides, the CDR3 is TGTGCCAGCAGGGACCTTTACAGGGAAAAACTGTTTTTT. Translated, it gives CASRDLYREKLFF.

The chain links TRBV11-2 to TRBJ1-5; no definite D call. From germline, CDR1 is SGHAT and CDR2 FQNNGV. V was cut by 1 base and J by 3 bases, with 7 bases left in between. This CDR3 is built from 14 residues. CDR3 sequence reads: CASSLGEDNQPQHF. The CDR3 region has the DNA TGTGCCAGCAGCTTAGGAGAGGACAATCAGCCCCAGCATTTT.

The CDR3 DNA reads as TGTGCCAGCAGCTCAGCAGGGACAGCGCTAGCCAAAAACATTCAGTACTTC. This codes for CASSSAGTALAKNIQYF. The chain uses TRBV7-9 and TRBJ2-4; 7 bases map to TRBD1. Germline V CDR1 and CDR2: SEHNR, FQNEAQ (reference sequence). V shed 4 bases and J 0 bases; nucleotides not matched to a gene: 9. This CDR3 contains 17 residues.

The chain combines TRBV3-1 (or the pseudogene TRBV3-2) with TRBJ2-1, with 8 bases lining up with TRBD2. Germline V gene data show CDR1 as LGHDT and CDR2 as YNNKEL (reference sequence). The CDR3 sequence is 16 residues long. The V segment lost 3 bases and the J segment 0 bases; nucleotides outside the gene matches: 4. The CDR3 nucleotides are TGTGCCAGCAGCCATACTAGCGGTCGCTCCTACAATGAGCAGTTCTTC. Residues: CASSHTSGRSYNEQFF.

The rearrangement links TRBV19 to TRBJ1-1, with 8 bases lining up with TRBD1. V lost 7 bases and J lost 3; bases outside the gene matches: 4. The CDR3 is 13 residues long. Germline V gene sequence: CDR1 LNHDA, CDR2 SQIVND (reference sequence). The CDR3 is CASTPQGDTEAFF. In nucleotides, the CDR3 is TGTGCCAGTACCCCACAGGGGGACACTGAAGCTTTCTTT.

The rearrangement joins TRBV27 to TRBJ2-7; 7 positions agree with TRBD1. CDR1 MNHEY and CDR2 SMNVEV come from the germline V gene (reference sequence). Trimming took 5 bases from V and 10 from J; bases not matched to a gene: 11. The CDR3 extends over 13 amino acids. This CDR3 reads CASSRGQSETQYF. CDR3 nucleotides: TGTGCCAGCAGTCGGGGACAGTCAGAAACACAGTACTTC.

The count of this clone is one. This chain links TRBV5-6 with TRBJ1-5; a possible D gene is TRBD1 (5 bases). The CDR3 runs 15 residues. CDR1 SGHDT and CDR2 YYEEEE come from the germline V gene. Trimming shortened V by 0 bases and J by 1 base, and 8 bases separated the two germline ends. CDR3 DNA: TGTGCCAGCAGCTTGGCTAGGGGAAGCAATCAGCCCCAGCATTTT. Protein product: CASSLARGSNQPQHF.